This paragraph reports one T cell receptor beta chain. The antigen is not known. Relative to the germline gene, one junction end is altered; a read error may explain this. The sample originates from a study of cytomegalovirus exposure and HLA in healthy donors. Study findings and constraints: When analyzed later, a missense DCLRE1C variant was found to be linked to TCR beta V- and J-gene trimming.

CDR3 length: 15 residues. Germline loops: CDR1 GTSNPN, CDR2 SVGIG (reference sequence). PCR amplification relied on 60 Vbeta primers (plus 13 Jbeta primers). Authors' methods: Tens of millions of unique TCR beta chains, about 10 million of them shared, were counted by a later analysis. Some clones are missing from TCRdb's copy, which holds only in-frame ones; the method was immunoSEQ multiplex PCR. D and trimming come from the DNA, and the V and J calls and clone size come from that table. Its listing shows under 200,000 clones. The sample consisted of PBMCs. The clonotype originates from a woman in her late teens or twenties in good health and CMV-seropositive. This chain links TRBV30 with TRBJ2-7, with 8 bases aligning to TRBD2. The CDR3 nucleotides are TGTGCCTGGAGTGTCCGACTAGCGAACACCTACGAGCGGTACTTC. As protein: CAWSVRLANTYERYF.